One sample yielded the 16 T cell receptor beta chains listed below, sequenced in a study. TCRdb re-analysed the 5' RACE reads in MiXCR, keeping a single row per CDR3 protein. Among tens of thousands of distinct CDR3 sequences listed, more than 30% were seen once. The sample consisted of tumor-infiltrating naive CD4+ T cells sorted from the breast tumor. The subset was: naive CD4+ T cells, CD4+CD45RA+CD25-. These receptors were taken from a female donor with breast cancer.

In its sample, this clonotype is medium-sized. The V call is TRBV27, the J call TRBJ2-7; the match to TRBD1 covers 7 bases. V trimming: 5 bases; J trimming: 3 bases; junction bases outside the gene matches: 7. Germline CDR1 reads MNHEY; CDR2 reads SMNVEV (reference sequence). The CDR3 contains 14 residues. Here the CDR3 reads CASSGRDRLYEQYF. DNA for the CDR3: TGTGCCAGCAGTGGCCGGGACAGACTCTACGAGCAGTACTTC.

The chain links TRBV4-1 to TRBJ1-1; D uncertain. The V gene's germline CDR1 is MGHRA and CDR2 YSYEKL. This CDR3 is 14 amino acids long. V lost 4 bases to trimming and J lost 1 base, with 10 bases between them. The CDR3 DNA is TGCGCCAGCAGCCCCCGGGGAGGGAACACTGAAGCTTTCTTT. Protein product: CASSPRGGNTEAFF.

The rearrangement links TRBV5-1 to TRBJ2-1; 8 bases agree with TRBD2. CDR3 length equals 15 residues. J gave up 4 bases and V 8 bases, and 11 bases lay outside the gene matches. Germline CDR1 is SGHRS and CDR2 is YFSETQ. The CDR3 DNA reads TGCGCCAGTTCCACCGGGACTAGTAGGTACAATGAGCAGTTCTTC. It yields the protein CASSTGTSRYNEQFF.

The chain uses TRBV27 and TRBJ2-1; 8 positions match TRBD1. The CDR3 loop spans 12 amino acids. Per the germline V gene, CDR1 is MNHEY and CDR2 is SMNVEV (reference sequence). V shed 5 bases and J 8 bases; nucleotides not matched to a gene: 2. DNA of the CDR3: TGTGCCAGCAGTCCACAGGGGGATGAGCAGTTCTTC. This gives the protein CASSPQGDEQFF.

The chain recombines TRBV7-9 with TRBJ2-2, with D perhaps matching TRBD1 (6 bases). Trimming took off 2 bases at V and 4 bases at J, with 17 bases between the two ends. The CDR3 runs to 17 residues. The germline V gene encodes CDR1 SEHNR and CDR2 FQNEAQ (reference sequence). The CDR3 DNA is TGTGCCAGCAGCTTAACAGGGCCATCCGCCGCCACCGGGGAGCTGTTTTTT. Amino acids: CASSLTGPSAATGELFF.

The V call is TRBV20-1, the J call TRBJ2-1; 15 bases map to TRBD2. The CDR3 length is 17 residues. CDR1 is DFQATT and CDR2 is SNEGSKA in the germline V gene (reference sequence). V was pared by 6 bases and J by 6 bases, with 12 bases of the junction left unmatched. CDR3 protein: CSATGTSGGLIRNEQFF. CDR3 nucleotide sequence: TGCAGTGCGACCGGGACTAGCGGGGGGCTGATACGCAATGAGCAGTTCTTC.

This clonotype has at least ten counts. V gene TRBV20-1 combines with J gene TRBJ1-5; D gene ambiguous. This CDR3 region has 14 residues. Germline V gene sequence: CDR1 DFQATT, CDR2 SNEGSKA (reference sequence). Trimming cost V 3 bases and J 1 base, with 10 bases left between them. The CDR3 DNA follows: TGCAGTGCTAGTCGACGGGCGAGCAATCAGCCCCAGCATTTT. Translated, it gives CSASRRASNQPQHF.

Judged by abundance, this clonotype is medium-sized (0.01 to 0.1%). The gene calls are TRBV5-1 and TRBJ2-3, with 12 bases aligning to TRBD2. The V gene's germline CDR1 is SGHRS and CDR2 YFSETQ. J was trimmed by 6 bases and V by 4 bases; bases with no gene match: 6. CDR3 size: 15 residues. CDR3 nucleotide sequence: TGCGCCAGCAGCACTAGCGGGGGGCCCGGGGATACGCAGTATTTT. Translation gives CASSTSGGPGDTQYF.

There are many counts of this clonotype. In nucleotides, the CDR3 is TGTGCCAGCAGTGAATATAATGGGGCAGGGGGGTCGGAGACCCAGTACTTC. This sequence encodes CASSEYNGAGGSETQYF. This chain joins TRBV25-1 and TRBJ2-5, with D possibly TRBD1 on 7 matching bases. Germline V gene sequence: CDR1 MGHDK, CDR2 SYGVNS. The CDR3 contains 17 residues. V was shortened by 0 bases and J by 5 bases, with 19 bases between the two germline ends.

The rearrangement uses TRBV20-1 and TRBJ2-1; the match to TRBD2 covers 15 bases. V shed 4 bases and J 6 bases; nucleotides not matched to a gene: 10. Looked up from germline, CDR1 is DFQATT and CDR2 is SNEGSKA (reference sequence). CDR3 size: 17 residues. CDR3 sequence: CSANKGLAGGSGNEQFF. CDR3 coding DNA: TGCAGTGCTAACAAGGGACTAGCGGGAGGATCGGGCAATGAGCAGTTCTTC.

The chain uses TRBV7-8 and TRBJ2-5, with D unclear. The CDR3 totals 13 residues. CDR1 and CDR2 from the germline V gene are SGHVS and FQNEAQ. Trimming removed 5 bases at V and 4 bases at J, with 11 bases between. The CDR3 region is CASSVGEAETQYF. CDR3 coding DNA: TGTGCCAGCAGCGTAGGTGAGGCAGAGACCCAGTACTTC.

This clonotype has more than one count but fewer than ten. With a much larger clone just one base away, this may be a read error. The J gene is TRBJ2-1, the V gene TRBV7-3, with D perhaps TRBD1 or TRBD2 (6 bases each). This CDR3 comprises 15 residues. V gave up 1 base and J gave up 8 bases, with 15 bases separating them. In germline, CDR1 is SGHTA, CDR2 FQGTGA. The CDR3 coding sequence is TGTGCCAGCAGCTTAAGGGCGGGACACTCCGATGAGCAGTTCTTC. This codes for CASSLRAGHSDEQFF.

Ten or more counts support this clonotype. Relative to the germline gene, one junction end is altered; a read error may explain this. The chain combines TRBV19 with TRBJ2-7; 8 bases map to TRBD2. CDR1 LNHDA and CDR2 SQIVND come from the germline V gene (reference sequence). The CDR3 runs 14 residues. The CDR3 region has the DNA TGTGCCAGTAGTCTAGCGGGCACCTCCCACGAGCAGTACTTC. Its translation is CASSLAGTSHEQYF.

The DNA for the CDR3 is TGTGCCAGCAGTTACTTGGGGAGAGATACTGAAGCTTTCTTT. Residues: CASSYLGRDTEAFF. The V gene is TRBV6-5, the J gene TRBJ1-1; D unresolved. CDR1 MNHEY and CDR2 SVGAGI come from the germline V gene. This CDR3 region has 14 residues. V lost 1 base, J lost 5 bases, and 11 bases lay in between.

This clonotype is labeled as large (0.1 to 1%). CDR3 sequence: CASRKQGSTEAFF. DNA for the CDR3: TGTGCCAGCAGGAAACAGGGATCCACTGAAGCTTTCTTT. This chain uses TRBV6-5 with TRBJ1-1; possibly TRBD1 for D (6 bases). This CDR3 comprises 13 residues. Trimming removed 6 bases at V and 4 bases at J, with 12 bases between. The V gene's germline CDR1 is MNHEY and CDR2 SVGAGI.

This clonotype was observed a single time. A read error may account for a junction end that differs from germline. The CDR3 here is CANSFRGTRGYGYTF. CDR3 DNA: TGTGCCAACAGTTTCAGGGGTACGAGGGGCTATGGCTACACCTTC. The rearrangement uses TRBV6-6 and TRBJ1-2; D is possibly TRBD1 (6 bases). This CDR3 region has 15 residues. Germline V gene data show CDR1 as MNHNY and CDR2 as SVGAGI (reference sequence).